This TCR beta chain was retrieved from a study of shared clonotypes between healthy human individuals. General study points: Apart from blood, nothing was sampled; tissue repertoires likely differ.

The CDR3 is 16 amino acids. J gave up 4 bases and V 5 bases, and 5 bases lay outside the gene matches. The germline V gene has CDR1 SGHTA and CDR2 FQGNSA. Note on this clone: Its antigen is not identified.

Using ten immunoSEQ deep assay plates, investigators sequenced unsorted PBMC DNA. In the source study's methods: ImmunoSEQ supplied junction-only sequences lacking quality scores, so filtering was different. Sequenced by immunoSEQ multiplex PCR; TCRdb stores in-frame clones only, minus some. That table supplies the V and J calls and clone size; D and trimming were determined from the DNA. Among about 480,000 clones listed, approximately 85% were seen once. Sequenced material: PBMCs. The rearrangement links TRBV7-2 to TRBJ2-2, with 12 bases that match TRBD2. This sequence originates from a woman between 35 and 50 years old in good health. Some clones in this sample may be carry-over from other donors' samples. The CDR3 here is CASSTRLAGATGELFF. The DNA of the CDR3 is TGTGCCAGCAGCACCAGACTAGCGGGAGCCACCGGGGAGCTGTTTTTT.